Described below is a single T cell receptor (beta chain) sequence and its context. Its specificity is not known. Germline CDR1 reads SQVTM; CDR2 reads ANQGSEA. This CDR3 contains 13 residues. Trimming shortened V by 2 bases and J by 4 bases, and 12 bases separated the two germline ends. An expansion of CD8+CD57+ cells by flow cytometry had been shown in patients chosen for sequencing. Researchers used genomic DNA as the template to profile TCR beta VDJ and CDR3. TCRdb re-called the reads with MiXCR, one entry per CDR3 protein. The profile shows approximately 98,000 distinct CDR3 sequences, around 70% of them singletons. The data originate from a study of CD8+CD57+ T cells in acquired aplastic anemia. Study in general: When averaged, DNA from sorted CD4+ and CD8+ cells came to about 3 ug. General observations from the study: Controls and patients did not differ significantly in CD8+ Simpson's diversity. Shared by patients and controls, roughly 28 CD8+ CDR3s were abundant in patients.

This TCR was recovered from a human donor with aplastic anemia. J is TRBJ2-7 and V is TRBV29-1; TRBD2 might be the D (5 bases). Sequenced sample: sorted CD4+, CD8+, or CD8+CD57+ T cells (not recorded which) from PBMCs. Here the CDR3 reads CSVESGPIYEQYF. The DNA for the CDR3 is TGCAGCGTTGAAAGCGGACCTATATACGAGCAGTACTTC.